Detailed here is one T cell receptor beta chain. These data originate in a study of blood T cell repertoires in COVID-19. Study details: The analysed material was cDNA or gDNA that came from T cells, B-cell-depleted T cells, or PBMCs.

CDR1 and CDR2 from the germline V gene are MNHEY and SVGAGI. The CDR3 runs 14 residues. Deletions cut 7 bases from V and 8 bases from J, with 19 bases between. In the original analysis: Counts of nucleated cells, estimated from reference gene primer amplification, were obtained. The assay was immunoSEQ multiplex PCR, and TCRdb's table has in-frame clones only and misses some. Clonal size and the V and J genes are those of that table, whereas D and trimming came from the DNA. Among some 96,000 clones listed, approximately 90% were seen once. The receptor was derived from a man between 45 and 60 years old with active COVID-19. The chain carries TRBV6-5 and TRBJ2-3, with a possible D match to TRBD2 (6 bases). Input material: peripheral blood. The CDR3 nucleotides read TGTGCCAGCACTTTGGAGGGTCCTATGGGTACGCAGTATTTT. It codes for CASTLEGPMGTQYF.